This TCR beta chain appears in the sequencing data of a study of cytotoxic CD8 clonotypes in ibrutinib-treated CLL. Background on the study: Once treatment had gone on for a median of roughly eleven months, range 6 to 36, response samples were drawn. Across samples, productive templates numbered 200,000 to 300,000 and productive rearrangements reached 80,000 to 100,000 on average. Study findings and constraints: Before falling back toward baseline at progression, clonality had risen at the time of ibrutinib response.

Per germline, CDR1 SGHRS and CDR2 YFSETQ. V gave up 0 bases and J gave up 8 bases, with 8 bases separating them. This CDR3 is built from 13 residues. Regarding this clone: Its antigen is not identified. Other DNA sequences of this sample code for an identical CDR3.

Profiled with immunoSEQ multiplex PCR; TCRdb holds only in-frame clones, not every one. The table shows about 200,000 clones, with nearly 80% occurring only once. The chain combines TRBV5-1 with TRBJ2-2; D call uncertain. The clonotype was recovered from a human donor with chronic lymphocytic leukemia. The sequenced sample was PBMCs, obtained after 12 months of ibrutinib treatment. The CDR3 nucleotides are TGCGCCAGCAGCTTGGAGTTGGGAGGGGAGCTGTTTTTT. Its translation is CASSLELGGELFF. The full variable domain, rest sourced from reference TRBV5-1 and TRBJ2-2, is KAGVTQTPRYLIKTRGQQVTLSCSPISGHRSVSWYQQTPGQGLQFLFEYFSETQRNKGNFPGRFSGRQFSNSRSEMNVSTLELGDSALYLCASSLELGGELFFGEGSRLTVL.